This passage covers 6 T cell receptor beta chains from one sample sequenced in a study of regulatory T cells in long-lasting Graves disease. Time point denoted: newly diagnosed GD, antithyroid drugs for less than 3 months. From RNA extracted from PBMCs, the TCR library was made. To make TCR beta libraries, researchers used iRepertoire HTBI primers and Arm-PCR of CDR3 regions. A single record per CDR3 protein comes from TCRdb applying MiXCR to the multiplex PCR reads. The sample has 360,000 or so distinct CDR3 sequences, roughly 16% seen once. This same sample was also taken into another study, of T cells in Graves' hyperthyroidism and ophthalmopathy.

Specimen: peripheral blood mononuclear cells (PBMCs), collected at new diagnosis, from a patient treated with antithyroid drugs. The receptors come from a woman aged 18-29 years with Graves disease.

This clonotype was seen repeatedly, ten times or more. The chain recombines TRBV9 with TRBJ2-7; TRBD2 aligns across 13 bases. The CDR3 loop spans 15 amino acids. The V gene end was trimmed by 0 bases and the J gene end by 4 bases; junction bases not matched to a gene: 1. Germline V gives CDR1 SGDLS, CDR2 YYNGEE. Written as DNA, the CDR3 is TGTGCCAGCAGCGTAGGGGGACTAGCGGGGTACGAGCAGTACTTC. Its protein product is CASSVGGLAGYEQYF.

V usage is TRBV28 and J usage is TRBJ1-6, with D hard to call. Per germline, CDR1 MDHEN and CDR2 SYDVKM. V was trimmed by 3 bases and J by 5 bases, leaving 11 bases between them. The CDR3 contains 15 residues. CDR3 loop: CASSFYTEHNSPLHF. Written as DNA, the CDR3 is TGTGCCAGCAGTTTTTACACGGAGCATAATTCACCCCTCCACTTT.

This clonotype has only a few counts. The V call is TRBV27, the J call TRBJ1-6; 7 bases map to TRBD1. Germline V lookup: CDR1 MNHEY, CDR2 SMNVEV (reference sequence). The CDR3 consists of 17 residues. After removal of 5 bases from V and 3 bases from J, the junction contained 10 bases not matched to a gene. The CDR3 DNA reads TGTGCCAGCAGTCCAGACAGGGTTAATGGCTATAATTCACCCCTCCACTTT. As protein: CASSPDRVNGYNSPLHF.

In its sample, this clonotype was seen many times. Compared with germline, one end of the junction differs, possibly owing to a read error. CDR3 in amino acids: CASSPRASGKTHF. The CDR3, as DNA: TGTGCCAGCAGCCCAAGAGCCTCAGGAAAGACCCACTTC. The V call is TRBV7-3, the J call TRBJ2-7; D uncertain. This CDR3 is 13 amino acids long. Germline CDR1 is SGHTA and CDR2 is FQGTGA.

This clonotype was picked up many times. This chain links TRBV28 with TRBJ2-6; D assignment may be TRBD1 or TRBD2 (5 bases each). This CDR3 spans 15 amino acids. Germline assignment: CDR1 MDHEN and CDR2 SYDVKM. Trimming removed 3 bases at V and 2 bases at J, with 8 bases between. As DNA, the CDR3 is TGTGCCAGCAGTTTTCGGGGCGCTGGGGCCAACGTCCTGACTTTC. The encoded protein is CASSFRGAGANVLTF.

The rearrangement uses TRBV5-5 and TRBJ1-4, with D hard to call. The CDR3 totals 17 residues. V lost 4 bases and J 7 bases, leaving 23 bases between the germline ends. Germline values: CDR1 SGHKS, CDR2 YYEKEE (reference sequence). The CDR3 DNA is TGTGCCAGCAGCACAGAGAGTCGGGGAACTTACGGTGAAAAACTGTTTTTT. Protein: CASSTESRGTYGEKLFF.